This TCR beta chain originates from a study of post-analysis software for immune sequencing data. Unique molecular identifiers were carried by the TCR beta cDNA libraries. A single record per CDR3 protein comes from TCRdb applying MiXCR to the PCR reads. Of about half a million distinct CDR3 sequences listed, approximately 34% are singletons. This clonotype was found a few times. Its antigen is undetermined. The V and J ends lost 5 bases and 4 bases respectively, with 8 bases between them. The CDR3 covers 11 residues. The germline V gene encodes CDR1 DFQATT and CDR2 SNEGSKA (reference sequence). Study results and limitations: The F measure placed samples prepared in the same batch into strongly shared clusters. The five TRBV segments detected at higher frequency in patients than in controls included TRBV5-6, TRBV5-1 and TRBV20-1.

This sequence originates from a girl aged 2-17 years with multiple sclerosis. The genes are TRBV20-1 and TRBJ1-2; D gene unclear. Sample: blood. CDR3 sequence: CSAPQRYGYTF. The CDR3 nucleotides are TGCAGTGCTCCACAACGCTATGGCTACACCTTC.